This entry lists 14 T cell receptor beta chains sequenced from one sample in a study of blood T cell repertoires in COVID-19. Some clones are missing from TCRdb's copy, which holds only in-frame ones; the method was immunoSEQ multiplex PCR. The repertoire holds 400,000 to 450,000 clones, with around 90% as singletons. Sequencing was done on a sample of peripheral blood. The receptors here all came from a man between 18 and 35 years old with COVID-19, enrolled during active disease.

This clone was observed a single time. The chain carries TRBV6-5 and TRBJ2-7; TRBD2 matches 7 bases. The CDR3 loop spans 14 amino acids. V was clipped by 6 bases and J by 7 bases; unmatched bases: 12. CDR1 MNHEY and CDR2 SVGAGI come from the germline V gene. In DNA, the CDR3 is TGTGCCAGCAGGCCACTAGCGCCCTCGGTGGAGCAGTACTTC. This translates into CASRPLAPSVEQYF.

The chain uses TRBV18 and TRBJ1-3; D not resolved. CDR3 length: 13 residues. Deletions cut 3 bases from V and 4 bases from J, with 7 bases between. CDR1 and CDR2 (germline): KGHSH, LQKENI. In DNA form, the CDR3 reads TGTGCCAGCTCACCCAGTTTAGGAAACACCATATATTTT. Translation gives CASSPSLGNTIYF.

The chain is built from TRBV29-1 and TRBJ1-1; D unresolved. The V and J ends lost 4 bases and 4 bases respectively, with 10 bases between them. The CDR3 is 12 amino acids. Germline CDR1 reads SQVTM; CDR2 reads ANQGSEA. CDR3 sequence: CSVGEVGTEAFF. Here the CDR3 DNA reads TGCAGCGTTGGGGAGGTGGGCACTGAAGCTTTCTTT.

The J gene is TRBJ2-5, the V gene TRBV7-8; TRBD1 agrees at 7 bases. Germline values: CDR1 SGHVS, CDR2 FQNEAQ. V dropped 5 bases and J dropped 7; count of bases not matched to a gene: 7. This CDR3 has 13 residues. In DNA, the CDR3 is TGTGCCAGCAGCGTAGACAGGGACGGGACCCAGTACTTC. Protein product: CASSVDRDGTQYF.

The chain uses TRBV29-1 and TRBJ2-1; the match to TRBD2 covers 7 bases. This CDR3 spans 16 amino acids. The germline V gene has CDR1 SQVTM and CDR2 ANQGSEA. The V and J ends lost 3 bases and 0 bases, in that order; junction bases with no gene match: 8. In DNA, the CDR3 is TGCAGCGTTGAGGTTTACAGCGGGGTCTCCTACAATGAGCAGTTCTTC. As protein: CSVEVYSGVSYNEQFF.

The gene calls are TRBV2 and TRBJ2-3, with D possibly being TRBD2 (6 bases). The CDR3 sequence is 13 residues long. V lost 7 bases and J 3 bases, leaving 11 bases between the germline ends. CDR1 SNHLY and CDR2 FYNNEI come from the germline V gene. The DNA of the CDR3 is TGTGCCAGCATGAGCGGGTCGACAGATACGCAGTATTTT. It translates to CASMSGSTDTQYF.

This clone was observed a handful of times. CDR3 amino acids: CASSFSGWELGEQFF. The CDR3 coding sequence is TGTGCCAGCAGCTTTTCTGGCTGGGAGCTTGGTGAGCAGTTCTTC. The gene calls are TRBV7-2 and TRBJ2-1, with D possibly matching TRBD2 (5 bases). Trimming cost V 3 bases and J 9 bases, with 18 bases left between them. The CDR3 has 15 amino acids. The V gene's germline CDR1 is SGHTA and CDR2 FQGNSA.

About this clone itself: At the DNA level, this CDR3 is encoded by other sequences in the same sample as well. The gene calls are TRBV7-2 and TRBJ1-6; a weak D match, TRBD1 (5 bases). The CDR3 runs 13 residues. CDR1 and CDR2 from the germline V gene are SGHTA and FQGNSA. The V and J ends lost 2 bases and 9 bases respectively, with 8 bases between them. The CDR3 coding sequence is TGTGCCAGCAGCTTACAGGGAAGTTCACCCCTCCACTTT. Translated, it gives CASSLQGSSPLHF.

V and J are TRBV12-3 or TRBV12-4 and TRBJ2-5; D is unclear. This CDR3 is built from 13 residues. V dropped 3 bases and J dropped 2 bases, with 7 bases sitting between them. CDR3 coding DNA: TGTGCCAGCAGTTTTTCCCAGCAAGAGACCCAGTACTTC. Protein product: CASSFSQQETQYF.

The CDR3 protein is CASSPDRGRTGYTEAFF. CDR3 in DNA: TGTGCCAGCAGCCCTGACAGGGGGCGAACGGGTTACACTGAAGCTTTCTTT. The chain joins TRBV3-1 (or the pseudogene TRBV3-2) to TRBJ1-1; 10 bases are a match to TRBD1. Per germline, CDR1 LGHDT and CDR2 YNNKEL (reference sequence). The junction had 11 bases not matched to a gene; V was cut back by 4 bases and J by 3 bases. CDR3 length: 17 residues.

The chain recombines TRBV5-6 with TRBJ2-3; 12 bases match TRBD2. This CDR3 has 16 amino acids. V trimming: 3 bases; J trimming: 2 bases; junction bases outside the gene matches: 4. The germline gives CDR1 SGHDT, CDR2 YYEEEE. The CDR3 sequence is CASSWGTSGYTDTQYF. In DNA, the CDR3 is TGTGCCAGCAGCTGGGGGACTAGCGGGTACACAGATACGCAGTATTTT.

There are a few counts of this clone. The CDR3 DNA is TGCGCCAGCAGCTCACCACCCACGACCTCAGTATACCTCTCGGGCGAGCAGTACTTC. It codes for CASSSPPTTSVYLSGEQYF. The chain is built from TRBV5-1 and TRBJ2-7; D call uncertain. V lost 3 bases, J lost 6 bases, and 31 bases lay in between. There are 19 residues in the CDR3. Germline CDR1 is SGHRS and CDR2 is YFSETQ.

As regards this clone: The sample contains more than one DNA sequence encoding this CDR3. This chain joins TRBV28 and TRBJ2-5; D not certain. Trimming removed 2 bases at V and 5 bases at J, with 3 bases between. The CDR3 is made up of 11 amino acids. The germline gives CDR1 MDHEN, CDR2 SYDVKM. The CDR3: CASSLRETQYF. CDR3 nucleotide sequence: TGTGCCAGCAGTTTACGGGAGACCCAGTACTTC. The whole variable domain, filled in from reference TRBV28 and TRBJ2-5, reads DVKVTQSSRYLVKRTGEKVFLECVQDMDHENMFWYRQDPGLGLRLIYFSYDVKMKEKGDIPEGYSVSREKKERFSLILESASTNQTSMYLCASSLRETQYFGPGTRLLVL.

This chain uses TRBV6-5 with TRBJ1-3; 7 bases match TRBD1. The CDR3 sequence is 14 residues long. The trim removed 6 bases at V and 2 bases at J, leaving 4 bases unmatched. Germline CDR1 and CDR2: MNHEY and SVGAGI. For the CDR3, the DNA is TGTGCCAGCAGCGGGACAGCCCCTGGAAACACCATATATTTT. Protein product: CASSGTAPGNTIYF.